This record looks at one TCR beta chain sequence and its context. This receptor's antigen is unknown. Base quality data are lacking; no much larger clone is found one base away. This record comes from a study of T cell responses to AZD1222 COVID-19 vaccine (dated by TCRdb to the early 2020s). As for the study more broadly: TCR sequencing was performed for 230 to 250 trial participants, of whom roughly 200 were given two doses of AZD1222 and around 26 were given two doses of MenACWY control vaccine. Trial participants were enrolled into age subgroups of 18-55, 56-69 and 70-plus years, which contained about 150, 28 and 57 TCR-sequenced participants, respectively.

The CDR1 and CDR2 encoded by the germline V gene (reference sequence) are SEHNR and FQNEAQ. The CDR3 runs 15 amino acids, cysteine and phenylalanine included. CDR3 DNA is the only sequence kept; it has 45 bases, read in frame from the first base. Here V drops 5 bases and J drops 7 bases, and the junction holds 7 bases not matched to any gene. The CDR3 regions of human TCRbeta chains were subjected to immunosequencing. From the authors' description of their analysis: Repertoire TCRs were matched against a reference library of SARS-CoV-2-specific TCRs generated with the MIRA antigen-specificity platform. Breadth meant the fraction of unique TCRs that were SARS-CoV-2-associated, whereas depth meant the fraction of total T cells that were SARS-CoV-2-associated. Using the MIRA data, every spike-specific TCR was mapped to the spike region that the TCR reacted to and assigned to either a CD4 or a CD8 class. Log10-transformed breadth and depth values were compared by one-way ANOVA with Sidak's multiple comparisons tests. Sourced from immuneACCESS, this table was stored by TCRdb with only in-frame sequences that have V and J called. A share of the clones is absent; for the studies checked, an unresolved V gene accounts for under half, and the remainder has no known explanation. V and J calls and clone size follow that table, whereas D and trimming were derived from the DNA. For this sample the table gives some 170,000 clones, of which about 87% were detected only once. Around 4.5% of the sample goes to the ten largest clones.

Here is what the overall study found, with its caveats: Nearly half of unique spike-specific TCRs reportedly recognized epitopes outside regions mutated in the B.1.351 and B.1.1.7 variants. The vaccine-associated CD4 TCRs covered the entire spike protein, and the dominant responses fell in regions 160-218 and 743-854. Participants were mostly white British and included more females than males, and it was suggested by the authors that clonal diversity may have been underestimated. A significant rise in spike-specific TCR breadth and depth was observed after two AZD1222 doses relative to day 0 and relative to MenACWY recipients. No day 14 peak-response samples were available, so repertoires were characterized only after the peak T cell response. In the small 56-69-year group, the increase in depth fell short of significance, most likely because of low power. Conclusions about previously exposed vaccinees are limited because only six or seven AZD1222 recipients were SARS-CoV-2 seropositive at baseline.

The time point tag for this specimen amounts to: about 28 days (+/-7) after the second vaccine dose. Reading the label with the study, this specimen's treatment or condition is: meningococcal conjugate vaccine given as trial control. Vaccinee samples were obtained from the UK trials COV001 and COV002, which included a single-blind randomized controlled phase 2/3 trial of AZD1222 (ChAdOx1 nCoV-19) in healthy adults. For TCRbeta chain sequencing, PBMC samples were collected from trial participants at day 0 and at day 28 after the second dose. This TCR derives from an adult who received the MenACWY meningococcal vaccine as a control. The rearranged chain carries TRBV7-9 and TRBJ1-6; the central 8 bases match TRBD1. The sequenced sample was peripheral blood, obtained 28 days after the second dose of the MenACWY control vaccine. The DNA reads as follows: TGTGCCAGCAGCCGAATCGGACAGGGCAATTCACCCCTCCACTTT. Translated, this is CASSRIGQGNSPLHF.